The T cell receptor beta chain under discussion was sequenced for a study of cytomegalovirus exposure and HLA in healthy donors (dated by TCRdb to about 2017). In terms of the full investigation: According to an earlier analysis of 587 of the donors, about 180 million T cells yielded some 110 million unique TCR beta sequences and about 300 Gb of sequence data. An early release covering just under 650 HLA-typed donors comprised approximately 300 gigabases of sequencing data and around 80 million unique TCR sequences. Among the roughly 400 genotyped donors, around 81% belonged to the genetic ancestry cluster associated with self-reported Caucasian donors. The aim of the study was to test whether cataloging public T cell receptors could identify signatures of past pathogen exposure. The study used immunosequencing to profile the T cell repertoires of several hundred subjects and linked those repertoires to cytomegalovirus serostatus. In addition to the first cohort of 650 to 800 subjects, a separate validation cohort of approximately 130 different subjects was used. The study combined high-throughput TCR immunosequencing, statistical association of individual TCRs with disease status, and machine learning to predict cytomegalovirus infection status. A later analysis re-examined previously published TCR beta repertoires from roughly 720 donors and added high-resolution HLA genotyping to investigate patterns of TCR occurrence. In the later analysis, no new phenotypic data were used to find candidate immune exposures; instead, reliance was placed on TCR beta sequences and their occurrence across donors. An earlier analysis of approximately 580 of the donors used high-throughput TCR beta sequencing to judge whether each TCR beta V gene segment behaved as functional or pseudogenic. Alongside the repertoire data, information on donor age, sex, ethnicity and CMV serostatus was compiled. In a later genetic analysis, genome-wide SNP genotypes for about 65% of the 666 donors were used, and that subset was treated as a discovery cohort. Every discovery cohort repertoire had been produced on one sequencing platform. Class I and class II HLA loci were covered by the typing at four-digit resolution. Typing coverage varied by locus: roughly 629-630 donors for A, B, C, DRB1 and DQB1; under 550 for DQA1; 606 for DPA1; 450 to 480 for DPB1. A handful of DR-DQ haplotypes were handled as single units for association and clustering because linkage in the cohort was strong. Among some 400 genotyped donors of the cohort, an average of roughly 230,000 unique TCR beta nucleotide sequences was sequenced per donor, of which about 19% were non-productive.

Paper-wide results and their limitations: In a later analysis, HLA-associated TCR beta chains showed more clonal expansion and lower generation probabilities than non-associated chains that were equally common. Immune exposure information for the cohort was limited to CMV serostatus. Only TCR beta chains were sequenced in this cohort, and the absence of alpha or paired-chain data limited detectable features. Linkage disequilibrium might explain the correlated functional status among segregating V segments, but an unknown experimental factor could not be excluded. The classifier was reported to diagnose cytomegalovirus status with high specificity and sensitivity in both the original and validation cohorts. In a later analysis, several top co-occurrence clusters were reported to appear linked to parvovirus B19, influenza, CMV and Epstein-Barr virus. It was suggested by the authors that the approach could potentially be generalized to other disease states and immunological phenotypes. In an earlier analysis of around 600 of the donors, most TCR beta V segments appeared in productive rearrangements about 87% or about 30% of the time, broadly matching IMGT annotations. A cluster of highly shared sequence variants was judged likely to represent a technical artifact of the sequencing pipeline. In a later genetic analysis, a missense DCLRE1C variant was associated with V-gene and J-gene trimming of TCR beta chains, and the association was replicated in an independent cohort. Some IMGT-functional V segments, including TRBV6-2 and TRBV6-3, could not be distinguished by the 87-base-pair reads and were therefore excluded. Roughly uniform sequencing depth across donors was assumed in presence/absence analyses, although this assumption may not hold. A further reported finding was that TCR beta sequences accurately predicted the HLA-A and HLA-B alleles for most subjects in the first cohort. Across donors, most TCR sequences were observed very rarely, whereas some public TCRs were present in many individuals. Because HLA typing was unavailable for some donors at each locus, only the typed subset was used in association tests. Most CMV-associated TCR beta chains appeared to be HLA-restricted in a later analysis, and the HLA associations seemed to be driven largely by CMV exposure. In the study, approximately 150 TCR beta chains were listed as associated with cytomegalovirus. According to a later analysis, TCR association rates differed among HLA loci, with DRB1 alleles showing the most associated TCRs and HLA-C alleles showing the fewest. A later genetic analysis reported fewer N-insertions in productive TCRs among donors in an Asian-associated ancestry cluster than the approximately 700-donor mean. A later analysis associated about 16,000 TCR beta sequences with specific HLA alleles at a false discovery rate of 0.05. The earlier analysis of almost 600 of the donors excluded over 15 rarely observed V segments, including chromosome 9 orphons, because counts were too low. When HLA alleles, especially DR and DQ, strongly co-occurred, attributing TCR associations to individual alleles was difficult. A few of the identified cytomegalovirus-associated TCR beta chains were confirmed in vitro to be specific for cytomegalovirus antigens.

This clone was counted between two and nine times. Its antigen is currently not known. The input lacks base qualities; no much larger clone sits a single base away. For this chain, trimming is 4 bases at the V end and 4 bases at the J end, and the number of junction bases without a gene match is 7. The germline V gene supplies CDR1 SNHLY and CDR2 FYNNEI. From its cysteine to its phenylalanine, the CDR3 spans 16 amino acids. Only the CDR3 part of the read is kept: 48 bases, read in frame from the first base. The cohort was made up of hundreds of healthy bone marrow donors. At the time of sampling, every cohort member was nominally healthy, though immune exposures that went unrecorded were likely present. The donor tested CMV seronegative and was one of the 352 seronegative cohort members. A peripheral blood sample was provided by each donor, and peripheral blood mononuclear cells were used for TCR beta sequencing. The Qiagen DNeasy Blood Extraction Kit was used to extract genomic DNA from the blood cell samples.

Library construction relied on the immunoSEQ multiplex PCR assay. A mixture of 60 forward primers for TCR Vbeta segments and 13 reverse primers for TCR Jbeta segments was used in the multiplex PCR. Amplification of the CDR3 region of rearranged TCR beta genes was performed with a multiplex PCR assay on genomic DNA. The Illumina HiSeq System was used to sequence the amplified TCR beta libraries as 87-base-pair reads. In the authors' own workflow: A later analysis counted tens of millions of unique TCR beta chains across the 670 or so repertoires, and about 10 million of these chains were shared by at least two donors. A nearest-neighbor algorithm error-corrected the raw reads and collapsed the reads into unique sequences, merging closely related sequences to remove PCR and sequencing errors. CDR3 sequences were aligned to IMGT reference sequences to assign V, D and J gene segments. Each retained sequence needed at least a six-nucleotide match to both a V gene segment and a J gene segment. A rearrangement was called productive if the CDR3 had no stop codons and remained in frame with V and J, and every other rearrangement was called non-productive. CDR3 was defined according to IMGT convention as the region running from the second conserved V-encoded cysteine to the conserved J-encoded phenylalanine. The earlier analysis of 587 of the donors excluded any sequence lacking an unambiguous match to a single V gene segment. An earlier analysis of about 590 of the donors classified V segments as functional when productive rearrangements were above 56.7% and as segregating when the standard deviation between donors was above 5%. A statistical classification framework was developed to diagnose cytomegalovirus status using the catalog of TCR beta chain sequences. V and J gene assignment, in a later analysis, came from comparing TCR nucleotide sequences with IMGT/GENE-DB human TR gene sequences. A later analysis assigned CDR3 sequences and most-parsimonious VDJ recombination scenarios with the TCRdist pipeline. In a later analysis, each TCR beta chain was defined by its CDR3 amino acid sequence together with its V-gene family, and reads lacking a unique V-gene family were excluded. A later analysis removed over 500 highly shared, low-generation-probability nucleotide sequences to deal with suspected cross-contamination and a sequencing artifact. For each public chain, a later analysis derived a clonal expansion index from normalized ranks of inferred template counts within each repertoire. Generation probabilities in a later analysis came from a VDJ recombination model fitted to out-of-frame rearrangements, and those results were checked against IGoR. A later analysis scored TCR-TCR, TCR-HLA and TCR-CMV co-occurrence with hypergeometric tests, applying a repertoire-size bias correction to TCR pairs. To estimate false discovery rates, a later analysis permuted the HLA or CMV assignments 20 times. In a later analysis, co-occurring TCRs were grouped using DBSCAN, with TCRdist sequence similarity added in when clustering inside HLA-allele-positive subsets. Co-occurrence clustering excluded repertoires with fewer than 30,000 or more than 120,000 public chains, plus five with anomalous nucleotide sharing. What TCRdb holds here is the immuneACCESS table cut down to in-frame rearrangements. Part of the clones is not present; checked against another copy, under half of the missing clones reflect an unresolved V gene, and the others are unexplained. From that table come the V and J calls and clone size; the DNA was used to work out D and trimming. The sample has around 130,000 clones on record, 8% to 9.5% of them singletons. 5.5% of the sample is taken by the ten largest.

The sequencing sample was made of PBMCs. This TCR came from a man in his forties in good health and CMV-seronegative. Recombination joined TRBV2 with TRBJ2-3; a stretch of 11 junction bases matches TRBD1. The DNA is as follows: TGTGCCAGCAGTGGTCCGGGACAGGGGGTTGCAGATACGCAGTATTTT. Protein translation: CASSGPGQGVADTQYF.